This note documents a single T cell receptor (beta chain) sequence. These data are taken from a study of tumor and adjacent non-tumor tissue in lung cancer. V shed 2 bases and J shed 2 bases, with 11 bases lying between them. Germline lookup yields CDR1 SGHRS and CDR2 YFSETQ. This CDR3 region has 14 residues. Three rounds of nested PCR, following a modified ARM-PCR protocol, produced the TCRbeta library. TCRdb re-called the multiplex PCR reads through MiXCR, storing one row per CDR3 protein. The repertoire holds about 93,000 distinct CDR3 sequences, with roughly 70% as singletons. No cell sorting was done before RNA was extracted from the tissue.

The TCR sequence derives from a man in his 60s with non-small cell lung cancer. The sample taken for sequencing was lung tumor tissue. This chain joins TRBV5-1 and TRBJ2-7; tentative D call: TRBD2 (6 bases). Here the CDR3 DNA reads TGCGCCAGCAGCTTCGGCGGGGCCGCCTACGAGCAGTACTTC. Encoded protein: CASSFGGAAYEQYF.